A single sample is the source of the 21 T cell receptor beta chains below, sequenced in a study of STAT5B mutations in CD4+ large granular lymphocyte leukemia. Libraries were prepared by immunoSEQ multiplex PCR; TCRdb keeps only in-frame clonotypes and omits some of them. The data show more than 30,000 clones, 76% seen once. Sequenced sample: CD4+ T cells from blood buffy coats. These receptors were taken from a human donor in good health.

This chain joins TRBV7-2 and TRBJ2-6, with D maybe TRBD1 (5 bases). Germline V CDR1 and CDR2: SGHTA, FQGNSA. The CDR3 consists of 17 residues. The V end lost 2 bases, the J end lost 0 bases, and 11 bases lay between the germline ends. The CDR3 sequence is CASSLRTTISGANVLTF. The CDR3 coding sequence is TGTGCCAGCAGCTTAAGGACAACCATCTCTGGGGCCAACGTCCTGACTTTC.

The rearrangement uses TRBV4-3 and TRBJ2-1; 9 nucleotides agree with TRBD2. CDR3 size: 15 residues. Losses at the gene ends were 0 bases for V and 11 bases for J; bases not matched to a gene: 8. Germline CDR1 LGHNA, CDR2 YSLEER. The CDR3 region is CASSQDAASGAQQFF. The DNA for the CDR3 is TGCGCCAGCAGCCAAGATGCGGCTAGCGGGGCCCAGCAGTTCTTC.

This CDR3 reads CAWSARDRGLSSPLHF. DNA of the CDR3: TGTGCCTGGAGTGCCCGGGACAGGGGGTTGAGTTCACCCCTCCACTTT. The chain is built from TRBV30 and TRBJ1-6, with 11 bases matching TRBD1. The CDR3 consists of 16 residues. Trimming cost V 1 base and J 9 bases; bases outside gene matches: 8. The germline V gene has CDR1 GTSNPN and CDR2 SVGIG (reference sequence).

This chain connects TRBV4-3 to TRBJ2-3, with TRBD2 matching over 8 bases. Germline assignment: CDR1 LGHNA and CDR2 YSLEER. The CDR3 is 15 amino acids. The V gene end was trimmed by 8 bases and the J gene end by 3 bases; junction bases not matched to a gene: 10. The CDR3, as DNA: TGCGCCAGCGCTATCGGTCGGGGGGGAACAGATACGCAGTATTTT. This gives the protein CASAIGRGGTDTQYF.

This sequence joins TRBV5-4 and TRBJ1-4; TRBD1 aligns across 8 bases. Losses at the gene ends were 2 bases for V and 5 bases for J; bases not matched to a gene: 8. The CDR3 totals 16 residues. CDR1 is SGHNT, CDR2 YYREEE, per germline (reference sequence). The DNA of the CDR3 is TGTGCCAGCAGCTTAGGAGGGAGGACAGGGAATGAAAAACTGTTTTTT. Amino acid sequence: CASSLGGRTGNEKLFF.

Here the CDR3 DNA reads TGCGCCAGCAGCTTGAGGGACTATAACACCGGGGAGCTGTTTTTT. The encoded protein is CASSLRDYNTGELFF. The chain has TRBV5-1 and TRBJ2-2; 7 nucleotides align to TRBD2. Germline V CDR1 and CDR2: SGHRS, YFSETQ. The CDR3 covers 15 residues. V was pared by 1 base and J by 2 bases, with 2 bases of the junction left unmatched.

V gene TRBV30 combines with J gene TRBJ1-6, with 7 bases identical to TRBD1. The CDR3 covers 15 residues. Germline-derived CDR1 and CDR2 are GTSNPN and SVGIG (reference sequence). Unmatched junction bases numbered 4, after V lost 0 bases and J lost 5 bases. The CDR3: CAWSVGTANNSPLHF. Written as DNA, the CDR3 is TGTGCCTGGAGTGTAGGGACAGCAAATAATTCACCCCTCCACTTT. The full variable domain, with the rest looked up from reference TRBV30 and TRBJ1-6, is SQTIHQWPATLVQPVGSPLSLECTVEGTSNPNLYWYRQAAGRGLQLLFYSVGIGQISSEVPQNLSASRPQDRQFILSSKKLLLSDSGFYLCAWSVGTANNSPLHFGNGTRLTVT.

This chain uses TRBV7-2 with TRBJ2-6; 8 bases are shared with TRBD1. V shed 2 bases and J 3 bases; nucleotides not matched to a gene: 3. The CDR3 length is 16 residues. Germline values: CDR1 SGHTA, CDR2 FQGNSA. CDR3 coding DNA: TGTGCCAGCAGCTTACGGACAGGGAATGGGGCCAACGTCCTGACTTTC. Protein sequence: CASSLRTGNGANVLTF.

J is TRBJ2-5 and V is TRBV5-1; 10 bases fit TRBD1. This CDR3 contains 15 residues. Germline V gene data show CDR1 as SGHRS and CDR2 as YFSETQ. Trimming cost V 5 bases and J 3 bases; bases outside gene matches: 7. The CDR3 nucleotides are TGCGCCAGCAGGGGAAGGACAGGGGGGGAAGAGACCCAGTACTTC. It yields the protein CASRGRTGGEETQYF. The entire variable domain, with the rest obtained from reference TRBV5-1 and TRBJ2-5, is as follows: KAGVTQTPRYLIKTRGQQVTLSCSPISGHRSVSWYQQTPGQGLQFLFEYFSETQRNKGNFPGRFSGRQFSNSRSEMNVSTLELGDSALYLCASRGRTGGEETQYFGPGTRLLVL.

The chain has TRBV2 and TRBJ2-1, with D maybe TRBD1 (6 bases). V was pared by 9 bases and J by 8 bases, with 11 bases between. This CDR3 spans 11 amino acids. Per germline, CDR1 SNHLY and CDR2 FYNNEI. In DNA form, the CDR3 reads TGTGCCAGTTCTCCAGGGGATGAGCAGTTCTTC. It specifies CASSPGDEQFF.

The CDR3 nucleotides read TGCGCCAGCAGCGCACTAGCGGGGGGACCCTACGAGCAGTACTTC. This translates into CASSALAGGPYEQYF. The chain combines TRBV5-1 with TRBJ2-5; the match to TRBD2 covers 12 bases. The J call could be wrong; TRBJ2-7 is a better fit for the DNA end. Germline CDR1 and CDR2: SGHRS and YFSETQ. The length of the CDR3 is 15 residues.

The V and J genes are TRBV20-1 and TRBJ2-3, with TRBD1 identical over 7 bases. The CDR3 totals 11 residues. From germline, CDR1 is DFQATT and CDR2 SNEGSKA (reference sequence). Trimming at V came to 5 bases and at J to 6 bases, leaving 2 bases not matched to a gene. The CDR3 sequence is CSADRADTQYF. CDR3 nucleotide sequence: TGCAGTGCTGACAGGGCGGATACGCAGTATTTT.

This clone was seen a handful of times. The rearrangement uses TRBV5-1 and TRBJ1-1; a weak D match, TRBD1 (5 bases). The V end was cut by 0 bases, the J end by 4 bases, with 16 bases between. This CDR3 is 16 amino acids long. From germline, CDR1 is SGHRS and CDR2 YFSETQ. The CDR3: CASSLALAGGGTEAFF. In DNA form, the CDR3 reads TGCGCCAGCAGCTTGGCTCTGGCCGGGGGAGGCACTGAAGCTTTCTTT.

The V gene is TRBV5-5, the J gene TRBJ2-2; TRBD2 matches 7 bases. The germline V gene encodes CDR1 SGHKS and CDR2 YYEKEE (reference sequence). V lost 3 bases to trimming and J lost 2 bases; unmatched junction nucleotides: 7. The CDR3 length is 16 residues. CDR3 protein: CASSSPGLPNTGELFF. CDR3 nucleotide sequence: TGTGCCAGCAGCTCCCCGGGACTACCAAACACCGGGGAGCTGTTTTTT.

J is TRBJ1-5 and V is TRBV7-2, with TRBD1 identical over 7 bases. The CDR3 covers 15 residues. Germline trimming cut 2 bases from V and 2 bases from J; bases unmatched to any gene: 3. Germline V CDR1 and CDR2: SGHTA, FQGNSA. CDR3 sequence reads: CASSLKGQGNQPQHF. The CDR3 DNA is TGTGCCAGCAGCTTAAAAGGACAGGGCAATCAGCCCCAGCATTTT.

This clone turned up a few times. The rearrangement joins TRBV10-3 to TRBJ1-1; 12 nucleotides line up with TRBD1. The CDR3 loop spans 15 amino acids. J lost 5 bases, V lost 3 bases, and 4 bases had no gene match. Germline assignment: CDR1 ENHRY and CDR2 SYGVKD. The DNA for the CDR3 is TGTGCCATCAGTGATGGGACAGGGGGCAGGACTGAAGCTTTCTTT. Its protein product is CAISDGTGGRTEAFF.

J is TRBJ1-5 and V is TRBV21-1; the table assigns TRBD1, which was not confirmed against the DNA. TRBV21-1 is flagged as a pseudogene. CDR3 length: 19 amino acids. CDR3 residues: CASTSSERTGGRSNQPQHF. As DNA, the CDR3 is TGTGCCAGCACCAGTTCGGAGCGGACAGGGGGTCGTAGCAATCAGCCCCAGCATTTT.

V and J are TRBV7-2 and TRBJ2-1; 11 positions agree with TRBD2. Looked up from germline, CDR1 is SGHTA and CDR2 is FQGNSA. J lost 7 bases, V lost 4 bases, and 6 bases had no gene match. CDR3 length: 15 amino acids. The CDR3 reads CASSYRLAGRNEQFF. DNA of the CDR3: TGTGCCAGCAGCTATCGACTAGCGGGGAGGAATGAGCAGTTCTTC.

This chain links TRBV9 with TRBJ2-7; 12 bases line up with TRBD2. The V segment lost 5 bases and the J segment 0 bases; nucleotides outside the gene matches: 9. Germline values: CDR1 SGDLS, CDR2 YYNGEE. The CDR3 consists of 17 residues. The CDR3 spells CASRAGTSGLSSYEQYF. DNA for the CDR3: TGTGCCAGCAGGGCCGGGACTAGCGGGCTGAGCTCCTACGAGCAGTACTTC.

CDR3 nucleotide sequence: TGTGCCTGGAGTCGAACAGATTCCGGGGAGCTGTTTTTT. It codes for CAWSRTDSGELFF. V usage is TRBV30 and J usage is TRBJ2-2; D is undetermined. Germline CDR1 is GTSNPN and CDR2 is SVGIG (reference sequence). Trimming took off 2 bases at V and 6 bases at J, with 10 bases between the two ends. This CDR3 is 13 amino acids long.

This chain connects TRBV29-1 to TRBJ2-2; 12 positions agree with TRBD2. Germline CDR1 is SQVTM and CDR2 is ANQGSEA. V dropped 7 bases and J dropped 1; count of bases not matched to a gene: 1. This CDR3 is built from 14 residues. Here the CDR3 reads CSGGLAGNTGELFF. In nucleotides, the CDR3 is TGCAGCGGGGGACTAGCGGGGAACACCGGGGAGCTGTTTTTT.